This passage covers 9 T cell receptor beta chains from one sample sequenced in a study of type 1 regulatory T cells. Their antigen targets remain unknown. MiXCR, applied by TCRdb to the reads, yields one record per CDR3 protein. Here the sample spans tens of thousands of distinct CDR3 sequences, less than 65% being singletons. Input material: cultured non-Tr1 T cells, either the whole culture or a sorted T cell fraction (not recorded which). These receptor sequences come from a human donor in good health.

This rearrangement joins TRBV2 to TRBJ2-5; 7 nucleotides match TRBD1. J was trimmed by 4 bases and V by 6 bases; bases with no gene match: 14. The CDR3 has 16 residues. Germline-derived CDR1 and CDR2 are SNHLY and FYNNEI. The CDR3, as DNA: TGTGCCAGCAGCCTCCGGGTGGCAGGGGGTAGAGAGACCCAGTACTTC. Residues: CASSLRVAGGRETQYF.

The chain combines TRBV24-1 with TRBJ2-1; tentatively, D is TRBD1 (6 bases). The CDR3 is made up of 14 amino acids. V lost 5 bases, J lost 6 bases, and 13 bases lay in between. From germline, CDR1 is KGHDR and CDR2 SFDVKD. This chain's CDR3 is CATSVPGDVNEQFF. In DNA, the CDR3 is TGTGCCACCAGTGTCCCAGGGGATGTCAATGAGCAGTTCTTC.

Turning to this clonotype: An end of the junction does not agree with germline; a read error may underlie this. The chain combines TRBV30 with TRBJ1-1; perhaps TRBD1 as D (6 bases). This CDR3 comprises 13 residues. CDR1 and CDR2 (germline): GTSNPN, SVGIG (reference sequence). CDR3 sequence (DNA): TGTGCCTGGAATTACAGGGTGGTCGCTGAATCTTTCTTT. Translating it yields CAWNYRVVAESFF.

V usage is TRBV10-3 and J usage is TRBJ2-5; 8 positions agree with TRBD2. The CDR3 is made up of 16 amino acids. Germline V gene data show CDR1 as ENHRY and CDR2 as SYGVKD. V lost 4 bases to trimming and J lost 2 bases; unmatched junction nucleotides: 9. The DNA of the CDR3 is TGTGCCATCAGTGTGGGTATTAGCGGGGTACAAGAGACCCAGTACTTC. It is translated as CAISVGISGVQETQYF.

The chain links TRBV29-1 to TRBJ2-1, with D possibly being TRBD2 (5 bases). In germline, CDR1 is SQVTM, CDR2 ANQGSEA. Trimming left V 4 bases short and J 6 bases short, with 16 bases between. The CDR3 length is 14 residues. The CDR3 loop reads CSVVPVEGFNEQFF. The CDR3 DNA reads TGCAGCGTTGTACCTGTCGAGGGTTTCAATGAGCAGTTCTTC.

J is TRBJ1-4 and V is TRBV7-9, with a tentative D call TRBD1 (6 bases). The CDR3 is made up of 14 amino acids. V gave up 4 bases and J gave up 8 bases, with 14 bases separating them. Per the germline V gene, CDR1 is SEHNR and CDR2 is FQNEAQ (reference sequence). The CDR3 spells CASSWGQGTEKLFF. DNA of the CDR3: TGTGCCAGCAGCTGGGGGCAGGGGACGGAAAAACTGTTTTTT.

The table lists this clonotype with a few counts. The V and J genes are TRBV6-5 and TRBJ2-5; D perhaps matches TRBD1 (6 bases). Germline V gene data show CDR1 as MNHEY and CDR2 as SVGAGI. V lost 6 bases to trimming and J lost 4 bases, with 9 bases between them. The CDR3 has 12 amino acids. CDR3 DNA: TGTGCCAGCAGGTCAGGGGCAGAGACCCAGTACTTC. It encodes CASRSGAETQYF.

About this clonotype itself: With a much larger clone just one base away, this may be a read error. The J gene is TRBJ2-2, the V gene TRBV10-3; no firm D call. Trimming pared 11 bases from V and 6 bases from J, leaving 10 bases between. Germline V gene data show CDR1 as ENHRY and CDR2 as SYGVKD. The CDR3 has 11 residues. Here the CDR3 DNA reads TGTGCCGCCCAGTGTTCCGGGGAGCTGTTTTTT. Translation gives CAAQCSGELFF.

The V and J genes are TRBV19 and TRBJ2-2; 10 positions match TRBD2. Germline-derived CDR1 and CDR2 are LNHDA and SQIVND (reference sequence). Trimming cost V 5 bases and J 4 bases; bases outside gene matches: 7. The CDR3 is 16 amino acids. This chain's CDR3 is CASSGLAGDFTGELFF. In nucleotides, the CDR3 is TGTGCCAGTAGTGGGCTAGCGGGAGATTTCACCGGGGAGCTGTTTTTT.